These T cell receptor beta chains were read from a single sample in a study of CD4 and CD8 cells across lung adenocarcinoma regions. TCRdb itself ran the PCR reads through MiXCR, one entry per CDR3 protein. The repertoire includes around 15,000 distinct CDR3 sequences, less than 55% of them detected once, and less than 35% sits in the top ten. The sequencing input was CD8+ T cells from the center of a lung tumor. The receptors come from a female donor with lung adenocarcinoma. The CD4 and CD8 labels of this study may be unreliable. The CDR3 runs from the conserved cysteine through the conserved F or W. A D gene is named only where the DNA matches it firmly. Clone size is stated in some rows and not others, as once, few, many or a class when expanded.

V gene: TRBV6-1; clone size: NA; J gene: TRBJ2-4; D gene: TRBD2; CDR3 protein: CASSPSGHRATDTQYF; CDR3 DNA: TGTGCCAGCAGTCCTAGCGGGCACCGAGCCACAGATACTCAGTATTTC
V gene: TRBV6-1; clone size: NA; J gene: TRBJ1-1; D gene: TRBD1; CDR3 protein: CASIRKTGMNTEAFF; CDR3 DNA: TGTGCCAGCATCCGAAAGACAGGGATGAACACTGAAGCTTTCTTT
V gene: TRBV6-1; clone size: NA; J gene: TRBJ2-2; D gene: TRBD2; CDR3 protein: CASSRGLAAGSTGEQFF; CDR3 DNA: TGTGCCAGCAGTCGAGGACTAGCGGCTGGGAGCACCGGGGAGCAGTTTTTT
V gene: TRBV5-1; clone size: NA; J gene: TRBJ2-5; D gene: NA; CDR3 protein: CASRVDGRETQYF; CDR3 DNA: TGCGCCAGCAGGGTCGATGGTCGAGAGACCCAGTACTTC
V gene: TRBV5-1; clone size: once; J gene: TRBJ1-2; D gene: TRBD1; CDR3 protein: CASSLVAGGNYGYTF; CDR3 DNA: TGCGCCAGCAGCTTGGTGGCAGGGGGTAACTATGGCTACACCTTC
V gene: TRBV6-5; clone size: medium-sized; J gene: TRBJ1-4; D gene: NA; CDR3 protein: CASSSVQPTNEKLFF; CDR3 DNA: TGTGCCAGCAGTTCCGTCCAACCAACTAATGAAAAACTGTTTTTT
V gene: TRBV6-5; clone size: many; J gene: TRBJ2-7; D gene: NA; CDR3 protein: CASRLTGGDYEQYF; CDR3 DNA: TGTGCCAGCAGGCTGACAGGTGGGGACTACGAGCAGTACTTC
V gene: TRBV30; clone size: NA; J gene: TRBJ1-3; D gene: NA; CDR3 protein: CAWRIQGINTIYF; CDR3 DNA: TGTGCCTGGAGAATACAGGGTATCAACACCATATATTTT
V gene: TRBV5-1; clone size: NA; J gene: TRBJ1-2; D gene: TRBD1; CDR3 protein: CASSWRQGGYGYTF; CDR3 DNA: TGCGCCAGCAGCTGGCGACAGGGGGGGTATGGCTACACCTTC
V gene: TRBV6-1; clone size: NA; J gene: TRBJ2-5; D gene: NA; CDR3 protein: CARRGGRDQETQYF; CDR3 DNA: TGTGCCAGGAGGGGGGGCCGTGACCAAGAGACCCAGTACTTC
V gene: TRBV25-1; clone size: NA; J gene: TRBJ2-7; D gene: NA; CDR3 protein: CASKTESYEQYF; CDR3 DNA: TGTGCCAGCAAAACAGAGTCCTACGAGCAGTACTTC
V gene: TRBV12-3/TRBV12-4; clone size: many; J gene: TRBJ2-3; D gene: TRBD1; CDR3 protein: CASSLPGDRVKHTQYF; CDR3 DNA: TGTGCCAGCAGTTTACCCGGGGACAGGGTGAAACATACGCAGTATTTT
V gene: TRBV6-1; clone size: many; J gene: TRBJ1-2; D gene: NA; CDR3 protein: CASSEVGGYGYTF; CDR3 DNA: TGTGCCAGCAGTGAAGTGGGGGGGTATGGCTACACCTTC
V gene: TRBV6-4; clone size: NA; J gene: TRBJ2-3; D gene: NA; CDR3 protein: CAGGDGSRGADTQYF; CDR3 DNA: TGTGCCGGGGGTGACGGGAGCCGGGGCGCAGATACCCAGTACTTT
V gene: TRBV6-2/TRBV6-3; clone size: few; J gene: TRBJ1-1; D gene: NA; CDR3 protein: CASSYVGRGLNTEAFF; CDR3 DNA: TGTGCCAGCAGTTACGTGGGCAGGGGCTTGAACACTGAAGCTTTCTTT
V gene: TRBV7-6; clone size: NA; J gene: TRBJ2-1; D gene: NA; CDR3 protein: CASSLGQAGAGNEQFF; CDR3 DNA: TGTGCCAGCAGCTTAGGTCAGGCGGGGGCGGGGAATGAGCAGTTCTTC
V gene: TRBV6-5; clone size: large; J gene: TRBJ2-1; D gene: NA; CDR3 protein: CASTPSRGEQFF; CDR3 DNA: TGTGCCAGCACCCCTTCGAGGGGTGAGCAGTTCTTC
V gene: TRBV6-1; clone size: NA; J gene: TRBJ2-5; D gene: TRBD2; CDR3 protein: CASSETSGGDQDTQYF; CDR3 DNA: TGTGCCAGCAGTGAAACTAGCGGGGGGGACCAAGACACCCAGTACTTC
V gene: TRBV6-1; clone size: large; J gene: TRBJ2-3; D gene: TRBD2; CDR3 protein: CASRPGVAGTDTQYF; CDR3 DNA: TGTGCCAGCAGGCCCGGTGTAGCGGGGACAGATACGCAGTATTTT
V gene: TRBV14; clone size: many; J gene: TRBJ2-7; D gene: NA; CDR3 protein: CASSPVPVGEQYF; CDR3 DNA: TGTGCCAGCAGCCCCGTCCCCGTGGGCGAGCAGTACTTC
V gene: TRBV4-1; clone size: NA; J gene: TRBJ2-3; D gene: NA; CDR3 protein: CASSHVLSGRLGTDIQYF; CDR3 DNA: TGCGCCAGCAGCCACGTCCTCTCGGGGCGGCTGGGCACAGACATTCAGTATTTT
V gene: TRBV10-1; clone size: NA; J gene: TRBJ2-5; D gene: NA; CDR3 protein: CASSEGLRGGDKDTQYF; CDR3 DNA: TGCGCCAGCTCCGAGGGGCTTAGGGGCGGGGACAAAGATACGCAGTACTTC
V gene: TRBV25-1; clone size: NA; J gene: TRBJ2-3; D gene: NA; CDR3 protein: CASGGYGGRDSETQYF; CDR3 DNA: TGTGCCAGCGGGGGATACGGGGGCCGTGACTCAGAGACCCAGTATTTC
V gene: TRBV6-1; clone size: once; J gene: TRBJ1-2; D gene: NA; CDR3 protein: CASSETGHYGYTF; CDR3 DNA: TGTGCCAGCAGTGAAACTGGACACTATGGCTACACCTTC
V gene: TRBV10-1; clone size: many; J gene: TRBJ2-6; D gene: TRBD1; CDR3 protein: CASSGGQGSGANVLTF; CDR3 DNA: TGCGCCAGCAGTGGCGGACAGGGTTCTGGGGCCAACGTCCTGACTTTC
V gene: TRBV6-1; clone size: NA; J gene: TRBJ2-4; D gene: NA; CDR3 protein: CASSVEGLWAKDTQYF; CDR3 DNA: TGTGCCAGCAGTGTGGAGGGGCTGTGGGCCAAAGATACTCAGTACTTC
V gene: TRBV6-1; clone size: NA; J gene: TRBJ2-3; D gene: NA; CDR3 protein: CASSKGTDTQYF; CDR3 DNA: TGTGCCAGCAGCAAGGGCACAGATACGCAGTATTTT
V gene: TRBV6-1; clone size: NA; J gene: TRBJ1-2; D gene: TRBD1; CDR3 protein: CASTLTGGGNFRDYTF; CDR3 DNA: TGTGCCAGCACCCTGACAGGGGGCGGAAACTTTCGGGACTACACCTTC
V gene: TRBV6-1; clone size: NA; J gene: TRBJ2-5; D gene: NA; CDR3 protein: CARGEGAGGLDTQYF; CDR3 DNA: TGTGCCAGGGGTGAAGGGGCCGGGGGCTTAGATACGCAGTATTTC
V gene: TRBV6-1; clone size: NA; J gene: TRBJ2-3; D gene: TRBD2; CDR3 protein: CASTNGGGELDTQYF; CDR3 DNA: TGTGCCAGCACTAACGGGGGGGGCGAGTTGGATACGCAGTATTTT
V gene: TRBV6-1; clone size: medium-sized; J gene: TRBJ1-2; D gene: NA; CDR3 protein: CASSVRRGADYGYTF; CDR3 DNA: TGTGCCAGCAGTGTCCGGCGGGGGGCTGACTATGGCTACACCTTC
V gene: TRBV4-1; clone size: many; J gene: TRBJ2-3; D gene: TRBD1; CDR3 protein: CASSHPDRLSDTQYF; CDR3 DNA: TGCGCCAGCAGCCACCCGGACAGGTTGTCAGATACGCAGTATTTT
V gene: TRBV25-1; clone size: NA; J gene: TRBJ2-5; D gene: NA; CDR3 protein: CASSGRAPGPQETQYF; CDR3 DNA: TGTGCCAGCAGTGGCCGGGCCCCCGGACCCCAGGAGACCCAGTACTTC
V gene: TRBV4-1; clone size: NA; J gene: TRBJ2-3; D gene: NA; CDR3 protein: CASSQADAGVGGTDTQYF; CDR3 DNA: TGCGCCAGCAGCCAAGCAGACGCGGGCGTGGGAGGCACAGACACTCAGTATTTC
V gene: TRBV10-2; clone size: few; J gene: TRBJ2-7; D gene: NA; CDR3 protein: CASSEPPARGAADTQYF; CDR3 DNA: TGCGCCAGCAGTGAGCCGCCCGCCAGGGGGGCGGCAGATACGCAGTACTTC
V gene: TRBV27; clone size: NA; J gene: TRBJ2-5; D gene: NA; CDR3 protein: CASSFTGTARTQYF; CDR3 DNA: TGTGCCAGCAGTTTTACCGGGACCGCAAGGACCCAGTACTTC
V gene: TRBV6-5; clone size: few; J gene: TRBJ2-1; D gene: TRBD2; CDR3 protein: CASSYSSSGTSGRAQQFF; CDR3 DNA: TGTGCCAGCAGTTACTCGTCGTCGGGGACTAGCGGGAGGGCGCAGCAGTTCTTC
V gene: TRBV6-5; clone size: many; J gene: TRBJ2-7; D gene: TRBD1; CDR3 protein: CASSYTTGQVAEQYF; CDR3 DNA: TGTGCCAGCAGTTACACAACAGGACAGGTCGCCGAGCAGTACTTC
V gene: TRBV3-1; clone size: NA; J gene: TRBJ2-3; D gene: NA; CDR3 protein: CASSPLLASTDTQYF; CDR3 DNA: TGTGCCAGCAGCCCCTTGTTGGCTAGCACAGATACGCAGTATTTT
V gene: TRBV10-3; clone size: few; J gene: TRBJ2-1; D gene: NA; CDR3 protein: CAISDRDASYNEQFF; CDR3 DNA: TGTGCCATCAGTGACCGAGACGCCTCCTACAATGAGCAGTTCTTC
V gene: TRBV9; clone size: many; J gene: TRBJ2-1; D gene: NA; CDR3 protein: CASSVFDRTHNEQFF; CDR3 DNA: TGTGCCAGCAGCGTATTTGACAGAACCCACAATGAGCAGTTCTTC
V gene: TRBV6-5; clone size: NA; J gene: TRBJ1-1; D gene: TRBD1; CDR3 protein: CASSYATGAWKAFF; CDR3 DNA: TGTGCCAGCAGTTATGCTACAGGGGCTTGGAAAGCTTTCTTT
V gene: TRBV6-5; clone size: few; J gene: TRBJ1-1; D gene: NA; CDR3 protein: CASSYDPSNTEAFF; CDR3 DNA: TGTGCCAGCAGTTACGATCCCAGCAACACTGAAGCTTTCTTT
V gene: TRBV6-1; clone size: medium-sized; J gene: TRBJ2-2; D gene: TRBD2; CDR3 protein: CASTERGNTGELFF; CDR3 DNA: TGTGCCAGCACGGAGCGGGGTAACACCGGGGAGCTGTTTTTT
V gene: TRBV6-1; clone size: NA; J gene: TRBJ2-1; D gene: TRBD1; CDR3 protein: CASRDGTGAAQFF; CDR3 DNA: TGTGCCAGCAGGGACGGGACAGGGGCGGCCCAGTTCTTC
V gene: TRBV7-2; clone size: few; J gene: TRBJ2-5; D gene: TRBD1; CDR3 protein: CASSSDRDETQYF; CDR3 DNA: TGTGCCAGCAGCTCCGACAGGGATGAGACCCAGTACTTC
V gene: TRBV25-1; clone size: NA; J gene: TRBJ2-1; D gene: TRBD1; CDR3 protein: CASSERWGTGGGEQFF; CDR3 DNA: TGTGCCAGCAGTGAAAGGTGGGGGACAGGGGGCGGCGAGCAGTTCTTC
V gene: TRBV6-1; clone size: many; J gene: TRBJ2-7; D gene: TRBD2; CDR3 protein: CASRGLGVYEQYF; CDR3 DNA: TGTGCCAGCCGGGGACTAGGGGTTTACGAGCAGTACTTC
V gene: TRBV27; clone size: NA; J gene: TRBJ1-6; D gene: TRBD1; CDR3 protein: CASTKSYPGQGVSYNSPLHF; CDR3 DNA: TGTGCCAGCACCAAAAGTTATCCGGGACAGGGTGTTTCCTATAATTCACCCCTCCACTTT
V gene: TRBV6-1; clone size: few; J gene: TRBJ2-1; D gene: TRBD1; CDR3 protein: CASREQGASYNEQFF; CDR3 DNA: TGTGCCAGCAGGGAGCAGGGGGCCTCCTACAATGAGCAGTTCTTC